This TCR beta chain is drawn from a study of blood T cells in healthy people across ages. For the second PCR, which ran for roughly 6 to 12 cycles, a sample-barcoded 5' primer and a J-beta primer mix were used. Unique molecular identifiers of 12 random nucleotides labeled each cDNA. Each CDR3 protein is one row after TCRdb ran MiXCR on the 5' RACE reads. Found here are more than 700,000 distinct CDR3 sequences, 35% to 50% of them singletons; the top ten hold roughly 18%. Details on this clonotype: This may be a read error, as it is one base from a much larger clone.

CDR1 and CDR2 from the germline V gene are SGHRS and YFSETQ. This CDR3 contains 14 residues. The receptor's source is a man older than 75 in good health. V is TRBV5-1 and J is TRBJ2-1; 9 bases align to TRBD1. Input material: blood. In DNA form, the CDR3 reads TGCGTCAGCAGCTCCCAAACAGGGGGCAGTGAGCAGTTCTTC. It encodes CVSSSQTGGSEQFF.